These 22 T cell receptor beta chains share one sample of origin, sequenced in a study of radiotherapy plus CTLA-4 blockade in lung cancer. Sequenced by immunoSEQ multiplex PCR; TCRdb stores in-frame clones only, minus some. The sample shows tens of thousands of clones, 70% to 90% of them seen only once. The input for sequencing was peripheral blood, taken from a patient treated with radiotherapy plus ipilimumab. The source of these receptors is a human donor with non-small cell lung cancer whose response to radiotherapy plus ipilimumab could not be evaluated.

V gene TRBV4-1 combines with J gene TRBJ2-3; 8 positions match TRBD2. Losses at the gene ends were 0 bases for V and 6 bases for J; bases not matched to a gene: 5. The CDR3 has 15 residues. Germline assignment: CDR1 MGHRA and CDR2 YSYEKL. CDR3 nucleotide sequence: TGCGCCAGCAGCCAAGATCCAGCGGGGGTGGATACGCAGTATTTT. Translated: CASSQDPAGVDTQYF.

The V and J genes are TRBV5-1 and TRBJ2-7; 9 bases line up with TRBD1. The trim removed 4 bases at V and 3 bases at J, leaving 11 bases unmatched. This CDR3 comprises 16 residues. CDR1 SGHRS and CDR2 YFSETQ come from the germline V gene. CDR3 in DNA: TGCGCCAGCAGCCCCGCCGGGACAGGGAGGGTCTACGAGCAGTACTTC. Encoded protein: CASSPAGTGRVYEQYF. Full variable domain (missing parts from reference TRBV5-1 and TRBJ2-7): KAGVTQTPRYLIKTRGQQVTLSCSPISGHRSVSWYQQTPGQGLQFLFEYFSETQRNKGNFPGRFSGRQFSNSRSEMNVSTLELGDSALYLCASSPAGTGRVYEQYFGPGTRLTVT.

The CDR3 loop reads CASSGTTGNSNQPQHF. The DNA for the CDR3 is TGTGCCAGCAGTGGAACGACAGGCAATAGCAATCAGCCCCAGCATTTT. The chain uses TRBV6-1 and TRBJ1-5, with a possible D match to TRBD1 (6 bases). Between the trimmed V and J ends, which lost 4 bases and 0 bases, there was a span of 13 bases. Per germline, CDR1 MNHNS and CDR2 SASEGT. The CDR3 loop spans 16 amino acids.

This clone showed up just once. The chain couples TRBV10-2 to TRBJ2-1; possibly TRBD1 for D (5 bases). Trimming took off 6 bases at V and 0 bases at J, with 12 bases between the two ends. Germline V gene data show CDR1 as WSHSY and CDR2 as SAAADI. The CDR3 length is 15 residues. CDR3 sequence: CASRLGQSSYNEQFF. Here the CDR3 DNA reads TGCGCCAGCAGATTGGGGCAGAGCTCCTACAATGAGCAGTTCTTC.

The rearrangement joins TRBV6-6 to TRBJ1-1; the match to TRBD1 covers 7 bases. With V trimmed by 2 bases and J by 1 base, 7 bases remained unmatched. Per the germline V gene, CDR1 is MNHNY and CDR2 is SVGAGI (reference sequence). The CDR3 length is 16 residues. The CDR3 DNA is TGTGCCAGCAGTTACCCCCTAGGGACAGAGAACACTGAAGCTTTCTTT. Protein: CASSYPLGTENTEAFF.

The V call is TRBV5-4, the J call TRBJ1-1; 9 bases are a match to TRBD1. V shed 4 bases, J shed 4 bases, and the junction held 2 bases outside the gene matches. This CDR3 has 13 residues. Looked up from germline, CDR1 is SGHNT and CDR2 is YYREEE (reference sequence). The CDR3 reads CASSEDRGTEAFF. The CDR3 DNA is TGTGCCAGCAGCGAGGACAGGGGCACTGAAGCTTTCTTT.

This clone was seen only a few times. The V gene is TRBV25-1, the J gene TRBJ2-5, with D possibly TRBD1 on 5 matching bases. The CDR3 is 11 amino acids. Germline V gene lookup returns CDR1 MGHDK and CDR2 SYGVNS. The V gene lost 6 bases and the J gene lost 5 bases, with 7 bases spanning the gap. In DNA, the CDR3 is TGTGCCAGCAGCCGACAGGAGACCCAGTACTTC. This encodes CASSRQETQYF.

This clone showed up just a few times. This chain uses TRBV5-1 with TRBJ1-1, with 7 nucleotides matching TRBD1. The length of the CDR3 is 15 residues. Per the germline V gene, CDR1 is SGHRS and CDR2 is YFSETQ. Trimming removed 4 bases from V and 0 bases from J; junction bases left unmatched: 6. CDR3 amino acids: CASSPRTGLNTEAFF. CDR3 coding DNA: TGCGCCAGCAGCCCACGGACAGGACTGAACACTGAAGCTTTCTTT.

The J gene is TRBJ1-1, the V gene TRBV27, with 7 bases that match TRBD1. The CDR3 loop spans 16 amino acids. Germline V gene data show CDR1 as MNHEY and CDR2 as SMNVEV (reference sequence). After removal of 5 bases from V and 1 base from J, the junction contained 10 bases not matched to a gene. The CDR3 loop is CASSETSTGWNTEAFF. CDR3 DNA: TGTGCCAGCAGTGAGACCTCGACAGGGTGGAACACTGAAGCTTTCTTT.

This clone appeared a few times. This chain's CDR3 is CSVEASGRYTGELFF. CDR3 bases: TGCAGCGTTGAGGCTAGCGGGAGATATACCGGGGAGCTGTTTTTT. V usage is TRBV29-1 and J usage is TRBJ2-2, with 10 bases aligning to TRBD2. The CDR3 totals 15 residues. Germline V gives CDR1 SQVTM, CDR2 ANQGSEA. V lost 3 bases to trimming and J lost 5 bases; unmatched junction nucleotides: 6.

This clone came up once. The chain links TRBV6-6 to TRBJ1-1, with 9 nucleotides matching TRBD1. J gave up 4 bases and V 5 bases, and 5 bases lay outside the gene matches. This CDR3 region has 14 residues. CDR1 and CDR2 from the germline V gene are MNHNY and SVGAGI (reference sequence). The CDR3 spells CASSPQGAGTEAFF. The CDR3 DNA follows: TGTGCCAGCAGTCCACAGGGGGCTGGCACTGAAGCTTTCTTT.

The CDR3 DNA sequence: TGTGCCTGGAGTCCCTTGAAACTTGAGGTTTCACCCCTCCACTTT. Protein product: CAWSPLKLEVSPLHF. This chain uses TRBV30 with TRBJ1-6; no firm D call. V lost 2 bases, J lost 9 bases, and 17 bases lay in between. CDR3 size: 15 residues. Germline assignment: CDR1 GTSNPN and CDR2 SVGIG (reference sequence).

This clone was found a few times. The chain is built from TRBV6-6 and TRBJ1-5; the D gene is possibly TRBD1 (6 bases). There are 16 residues in the CDR3. Germline CDR1 MNHNY, CDR2 SVGAGI (reference sequence). Trimming pared 0 bases from V and 2 bases from J, leaving 11 bases between. This chain's CDR3 is CASSYSGQGRNQPQHF. The CDR3 bases are TGTGCCAGCAGTTACTCGGGGCAGGGGCGCAATCAGCCCCAGCATTTT.

This clone appeared a few times. The chain links TRBV6-5 to TRBJ2-7; 9 bases agree with TRBD1. V lost 6 bases, J lost 2 bases, and 5 bases stayed unmatched. The CDR3 consists of 14 residues. Looked up from germline, CDR1 is MNHEY and CDR2 is SVGAGI. The CDR3 loop reads CASSRDRETYEQYF. The CDR3 bases are TGTGCCAGCAGCCGGGACAGGGAGACCTACGAGCAGTACTTC.

The chain is built from TRBV6-1 and TRBJ2-5; D unresolved. Germline lookup yields CDR1 MNHNS and CDR2 SASEGT. V shed 6 bases and J shed 0 bases, with 8 bases lying between them. CDR3 length equals 13 residues. CDR3 loop: CASSLVYQETQYF. The CDR3 bases are TGTGCCAGCAGCCTAGTGTACCAAGAGACCCAGTACTTC.

This sequence joins TRBV6-5 and TRBJ2-1, with 7 bases matching TRBD1. CDR3 length: 15 amino acids. Germline loops: CDR1 MNHEY, CDR2 SVGAGI. The V segment lost 6 bases and the J segment 12 bases; nucleotides outside the gene matches: 17. CDR3 DNA: TGTGCCAGCAGGCCACAGGGGCCCGCTGGTCGCGCGCAGTTCTTC. It is translated as CASRPQGPAGRAQFF.

The chain links TRBV6-1 to TRBJ2-5, with TRBD2 matching over 12 bases. The V gene's germline CDR1 is MNHNS and CDR2 SASEGT. The CDR3 runs 14 residues. Trimming removed 4 bases from V and 4 bases from J; junction bases left unmatched: 1. CDR3 coding DNA: TGTGCCAGCAGTGGGACTAGCGGGGTAGAGACCCAGTACTTC. Its protein product is CASSGTSGVETQYF.

This rearrangement joins TRBV27 to TRBJ2-7, with 12 positions matching TRBD2. In germline, CDR1 is MNHEY, CDR2 SMNVEV (reference sequence). V lost 4 bases to trimming and J lost 6 bases; unmatched junction nucleotides: 7. This CDR3 comprises 15 residues. CDR3 coding DNA: TGTGCCAGCAGTTCATGGACTAGCGGGAACTTCGAGCAGTACTTC. Its translation is CASSSWTSGNFEQYF.

The chain joins TRBV9 to TRBJ1-5, with 7 positions matching TRBD1. With V trimmed by 1 base and J by 4 bases, 11 bases remained unmatched. CDR1 is SGDLS, CDR2 YYNGEE, per germline. This CDR3 is 17 amino acids long. In DNA, the CDR3 is TGTGCCAGCAGCGTATATATCCGAGGACAGGTTAATCAGCCCCAGCATTTT. Translation: CASSVYIRGQVNQPQHF. Full variable domain (outside the CDR3, taken from reference TRBV9 and TRBJ1-5): DSGVTQTPKHLITATGQRVTLRCSPRSGDLSVYWYQQSLDQGLQFLIQYYNGEERAKGNILERFSAQQFPDLHSELNLSSLELGDSALYFCASSVYIRGQVNQPQHFGDGTRLSIL.

This clone was found once. This rearrangement joins TRBV5-1 to TRBJ2-5; perhaps TRBD2 as D (5 bases). V lost 4 bases and J lost 2, with 15 bases in between. The CDR3 runs 15 residues. Germline V gives CDR1 SGHRS, CDR2 YFSETQ. In DNA, the CDR3 is TGCGCCAGCAGCCCTGAGATAGCGCGACAAGAGACCCAGTACTTC. Its translation is CASSPEIARQETQYF.

This chain uses TRBV6-5 with TRBJ1-1; perhaps TRBD1 as D (5 bases). The V end was cut by 0 bases, the J end by 11 bases, with 16 bases between. This CDR3 has 14 amino acids. CDR1 is MNHEY, CDR2 SVGAGI, per germline. CDR3 sequence (DNA): TGTGCCAGCAGTTACTCGCGGGACCTTAAGGGGGCTTTCTTT. It codes for CASSYSRDLKGAFF.

The chain couples TRBV7-2 to TRBJ2-7, with TRBD1 matching over 10 bases. J gave up 4 bases and V 1 base, and 4 bases lay outside the gene matches. CDR3 length: 15 amino acids. Germline V gene lookup returns CDR1 SGHTA and CDR2 FQGNSA. The CDR3 is CASSLDGQGVYEQYF. CDR3 bases: TGTGCCAGCAGCTTAGACGGACAGGGGGTATACGAGCAGTACTTC.